The T cell receptor beta chain under discussion was sequenced for a study of beta chain features in type 1 diabetes. Study-level results: When VDJ junctions were examined, type 1 diabetes patients showed fewer insertions and more deletions. Equally in patients and controls, PCR might preferentially amplify shorter templates. TCRB CDR3s were moderately but significantly shorter in Type 1 diabetes patients in all four CD4+ subsets.

Concerning this clone: Its antigen is not identified.

The entirety of the isolated RNA underwent reverse transcription, so expressed TCRB transcripts were sequenced. Only in-frame clones appear in the TCRdb table, and some are missing; sequencing was by immunoSEQ multiplex PCR. The sample includes roughly 150,000 clones, around a tenth of them seen just once. This CDR3 is 16 amino acids long. The germline CDR1 and CDR2 sequences are SGHVS and FQNEAQ. V was clipped by 3 bases and J by 9 bases; unmatched bases: 14. Sorting based on CD45RO/CCR7/CD25/CD127/CD95/CD27 separated CD4+ naive, central memory, regulatory and stem cell-like memory cells. Sorting produced populations that all topped 98% purity.

The chain is built from TRBV7-8 and TRBJ2-1, with TRBD2 matching 7 bases. This TCR derives from a young man with type 1 diabetes. Sequencing was carried out using central memory CD4+ T cells from blood. The CDR3, as DNA: TGTGCCAGCAGCTTCCGTTCTAGGACTAGTCGGAGTGAGCAGTTCTTC. It codes for CASSFRSRTSRSEQFF.